This note documents a single T cell receptor beta chain sequence. Its cognate antigen is unknown. The data stem from a study of pediatric ulcerative colitis. Sequencing was at survey level. Samples were sequenced at Survey level, maximum 500,000 reads. Measured with immunoSEQ multiplex PCR; TCRdb has only the in-frame clones, and not every one. Seen here are 30,000 to 35,000 clones, about three quarters observed once, and the top ten hold approximately 1.1%. Rectal tissue came from one to two pinch biopsies taken at colonoscopy. Points from the study as a whole: All ulcerative colitis patients, but no controls, carried two rectal clonotypes. This repertoire reflects total lymphocytes rather than subpopulations like regulatory T cells.

The material sequenced was gut tissue. The sequence was collected from a boy aged 10-17 years with mild ulcerative colitis.

The CDR3 nucleotides are TGTGCCAGCAGCCAATTCTCGGCAGGGCTCCAGCATTTT. Encoded protein: CASSQFSAGLQHF. The genes are TRBV16 and TRBJ1-5, with TRBD1 as a possible D gene (5 bases). Trimming stripped 1 base from V and 12 bases from J, with 13 bases between. Germline V lookup: CDR1 KGHSY, CDR2 FQNENV. CDR3 length: 13 amino acids.